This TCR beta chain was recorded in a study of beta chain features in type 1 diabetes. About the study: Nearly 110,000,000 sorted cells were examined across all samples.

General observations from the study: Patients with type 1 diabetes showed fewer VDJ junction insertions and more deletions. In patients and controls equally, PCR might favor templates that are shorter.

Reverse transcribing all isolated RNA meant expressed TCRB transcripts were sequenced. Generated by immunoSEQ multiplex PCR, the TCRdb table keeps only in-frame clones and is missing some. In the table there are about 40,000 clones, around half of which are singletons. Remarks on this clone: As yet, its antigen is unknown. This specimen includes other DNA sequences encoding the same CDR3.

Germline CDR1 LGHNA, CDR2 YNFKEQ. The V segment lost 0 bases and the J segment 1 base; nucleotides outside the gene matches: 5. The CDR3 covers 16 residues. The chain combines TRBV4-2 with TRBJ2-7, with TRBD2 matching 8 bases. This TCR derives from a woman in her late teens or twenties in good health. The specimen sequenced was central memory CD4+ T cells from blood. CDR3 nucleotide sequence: TGTGCCAGCAGCCAAGACGGGGGGGACTCTTCCTACGAGCAGTACTTC. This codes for CASSQDGGDSSYEQYF.